This TCR beta chain was recorded in a study of T cell changes during pregnancy in multiple sclerosis. Using immunoSEQ multiplex PCR, the repertoire was profiled, and TCRdb retains in-frame clones only, with some absent. In the table there are some 80,000 clones, 94% of which are singletons. Trimming shortened V by 1 base and J by 1 base, and 6 bases separated the two germline ends. The CDR3 contains 14 residues. Germline V gene data show CDR1 as SGHTA and CDR2 as FQGNSA. The sequences come from CD4+ T cells from peripheral blood mononuclear cells, collected after pregnancy. This sequence originates from a female donor with multiple sclerosis, enrolled in a pregnancy study. V gene TRBV7-2 combines with J gene TRBJ2-3; no clear D. CDR3 amino acids: CASSLGLGTDTQYF. The CDR3 DNA is TGTGCCAGCAGCTTAGGTTTAGGCACAGATACGCAGTATTTT. Filled out from reference TRBV7-2 and TRBJ2-3, the complete variable domain reads GAGVSQSPSNKVTEKGKDVELRCDPISGHTALYWYRQSLGQGLEFLIYFQGNSAPDKSGLPSDRFSAERTGGSVSTLTIQRTQQEDSAVYLCASSLGLGTDTQYFGPGTRLTVL.